Described below is a single T cell receptor (beta chain) sequence and its context. This entry comes from a study of blood T cell repertoires in COVID-19. Study overall: The United States, Italy and Spain supplied acute and convalescent COVID-19 samples. T cells, B-cell-depleted T cells, or PBMCs supplied cDNA or gDNA.

Trimming stripped 4 bases from V and 4 bases from J, with 13 bases between. This CDR3 spans 14 amino acids. CDR1 is LNHDA, CDR2 SQIVND, per germline (reference sequence). In the original analysis: Amplification of reference gene primers was used by the study to estimate nucleated cell counts. The data were produced by immunoSEQ multiplex PCR, yet TCRdb's version contains in-frame clones alone and is incomplete. V and J calls and clone size follow that table, whereas D and trimming were derived from the DNA. The sample carries roughly 200,000 clones, around 83% recorded once. The sample comprised peripheral blood. The chain links TRBV19 to TRBJ1-2; no reliable D call. This TCR derives from a man between 40 and 49 years old with active or convalescent COVID-19. The CDR3 here is CASSNRDTTYGYTF. CDR3 DNA sequence: TGTGCCAGTAGTAACCGGGATACTACCTATGGCTACACCTTC.